The clone carrying this TCR beta chain was observed a handful of times. One entry per CDR3 protein, called by TCRdb with MiXCR from the RT-PCR reads. The sample consists of some 540,000 distinct CDR3 sequences, 20% to 25% of them appearing once. The entry originates in a study of response to subunit inactivated influenza vaccine. Per the germline V gene, CDR1 is MNHNS and CDR2 is SASEGT. The CDR3 runs to 14 residues. V lost 2 bases to trimming and J lost 4 bases, with 11 bases between them. The data also belong to a second study, concerning T cells expressing NK-cell markers. That work states: UMI-tagged 5'RACE template switching yielded the TCR beta cDNA. Seven donors tested HCMV-seropositive and one tested seronegative among the eight sequenced. Dominant NKG2C+ clonotypes made up about 1.0-7.5% of CD8+ T cells in 5 or 6 donors.

This chain joins TRBV6-1 and TRBJ1-2, with no clear D. This clonotype was obtained from a man aged 45-65 years who received an inactivated influenza vaccine. The material was CD4+ T cells sorted from PBMCs, obtained 11 to 12 days after vaccination. The CDR3 DNA follows: TGTGCCAGCAGTGAAATTGACGGTATCTATGGCTACACCTTC. Its protein is CASSEIDGIYGYTF.